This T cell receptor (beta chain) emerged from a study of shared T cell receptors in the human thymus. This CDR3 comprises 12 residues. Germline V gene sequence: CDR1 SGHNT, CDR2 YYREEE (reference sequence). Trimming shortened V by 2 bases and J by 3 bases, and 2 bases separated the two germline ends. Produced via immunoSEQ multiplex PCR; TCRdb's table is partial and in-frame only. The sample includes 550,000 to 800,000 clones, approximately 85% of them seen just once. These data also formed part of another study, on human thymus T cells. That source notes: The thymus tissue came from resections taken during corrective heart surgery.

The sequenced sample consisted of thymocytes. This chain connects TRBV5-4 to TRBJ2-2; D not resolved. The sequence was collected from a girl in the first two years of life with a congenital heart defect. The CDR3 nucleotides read TGTGCCAGCAGCTTCGACACCGGGGAGCTGTTTTTT. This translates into CASSFDTGELFF.